This TCR beta chain was sequenced during a study of T cells in Graves' hyperthyroidism and ophthalmopathy. Regarding the study as a whole: Ophthalmopathy got predicted by the model a median around six months before its onset. The authors' 13 V-J model separated ophthalmopathy from stable hyperthyroidism. Most expanded thyroid clonotypes above 0.001 recurred in blood.

V lost 8 bases and J lost 1, with 14 bases in between. The CDR3 totals 14 residues. Germline values: CDR1 SNHLY, CDR2 FYNNEI. On the basis of clinical symptoms, serum thyroxine and TRAb, thyroid ultrasound and orbital computed tomography, diagnoses were made. Researchers amplified the TCR beta CDR3 regions from RNA transcripts. The HTBI primer set drove a first-round RT-PCR of the TCR CDR3. Each CDR3 protein gets one entry after TCRdb re-called the multiplex PCR reads with MiXCR. There are fewer than 650,000 distinct CDR3 sequences in the sample; around 43% occur only once, and 44% lies in the top ten. About this clonotype: The target antigen is unknown.

The chain uses TRBV2 and TRBJ2-5; TRBD2 is a possible D gene (5 bases). Sequencing was carried out using peripheral blood or thyroid tissue (not recorded which). The receptor comes from an adult woman with Graves' disease, either hyperthyroidism or ophthalmopathy (not recorded which). The CDR3 loop reads CASVAVTSQETQYF. The CDR3 bases are TGTGCCAGCGTTGCAGTAACTAGCCAAGAGACCCAGTACTTC.